This entry lists 14 T cell receptor beta chains sequenced from one sample in a study of patients and donors after allogeneic stem cell transplantation. From the RT-PCR reads, TCRdb called clonotypes with MiXCR, one entry per CDR3 protein. The repertoire holds roughly 940,000 distinct CDR3 sequences, with more than 15% as singletons. Sequencing input: blood, either unsorted or a sorted T cell fraction (not recorded which). Source of these receptors: a human donor who was either an allogeneic HSCT recipient or a stem cell or donor lymphocyte infusion donor (not recorded which). It is not recorded whose cells these are; they may come from a transplant donor.

Only a few counts were recorded for this clonotype. The V and J genes are TRBV12-3 or TRBV12-4 and TRBJ2-5; D is undetermined. V was trimmed by 3 bases and J by 8 bases, leaving 1 base between them. The CDR3 spans 9 residues. In DNA, the CDR3 is TGTGCCAGCAGTTTCACCCAGTACTTC. Its translation is CASSFTQYF.

This chain links TRBV12-3 or TRBV12-4 with TRBJ1-1; D is ambiguous. Trimming removed 7 bases at V and 3 bases at J, with 9 bases between. This CDR3 has 12 residues. CDR3 residues: CASTTSDTEAFF. The CDR3 region has the DNA TGTGCCAGCACTACCAGCGACACTGAAGCTTTCTTT.

V gene TRBV20-1 combines with J gene TRBJ1-2; D unresolved. The CDR3 extends over 11 amino acids. With 0 bases removed from V and 6 bases from J, the gap between germline ends came to 5 bases. From germline, CDR1 is DFQATT and CDR2 SNEGSKA (reference sequence). The CDR3: CSAREGDGYTF. The CDR3 DNA follows: TGCAGTGCTAGAGAAGGTGATGGCTACACCTTC.

In its sample, this clonotype was seen many times. The chain combines TRBV5-6 with TRBJ1-2; D unresolved. CDR1 and CDR2 from the germline V gene are SGHDT and YYEEEE. The CDR3 runs to 15 residues. Between the trimmed V and J ends, which lost 1 base and 3 bases, there was a span of 13 bases. CDR3 loop: CASSLSLSPDYGYTF. CDR3 DNA: TGTGCCAGCAGCTTGTCTCTCAGTCCCGACTATGGCTACACCTTC.

This clonotype occurred a few times. This chain's CDR3 is CATSREALGEQYF. The CDR3 coding sequence is TGTGCCACCAGCAGAGAAGCTCTTGGGGAGCAGTACTTC. V and J are TRBV15 and TRBJ2-7; D is ambiguous. Germline lookup yields CDR1 LNHNV and CDR2 YYDKDF (reference sequence). Trimming left V 0 bases short and J 7 bases short, with 10 bases between. The CDR3 has 13 amino acids.

This chain links TRBV9 with TRBJ2-3, with unresolved D. Trimming removed 1 base from V and 2 bases from J, with 14 bases in between. The length of the CDR3 is 16 residues. CDR1 is SGDLS and CDR2 is YYNGEE in the germline V gene. CDR3 sequence: CASSVPKADITDTQYF. In DNA form, the CDR3 reads TGTGCCAGCAGCGTACCTAAAGCCGACATCACAGATACGCAGTATTTT.

This clonotype was counted ten times or more. This chain connects TRBV12-3 or TRBV12-4 to TRBJ1-5, with D possibly being TRBD1 (6 bases). V lost 3 bases and J 3 bases, leaving 9 bases between the germline ends. This CDR3 spans 14 amino acids. CDR3 region: CASSLRTVNQPQHF. The CDR3 DNA reads as TGTGCCAGCAGTTTGAGGACAGTCAATCAGCCCCAGCATTTT.

V gene TRBV11-1 combines with J gene TRBJ2-3; 12 bases align to TRBD2. CDR3 size: 18 residues. Looked up from germline, CDR1 is SGHAT and CDR2 is FQDESV (reference sequence). V shed 2 bases and J 6 bases; nucleotides not matched to a gene: 12. The CDR3: CASSLMGASGRGMDTQYF. The DNA for the CDR3 is TGTGCCAGCAGCTTAATGGGCGCTAGCGGGAGGGGTATGGATACGCAGTATTTT.

CDR3 nucleotide sequence: TGTGCCAGCAGCCAAGATCAGTTCTCTGGAAACACCATATATTTT. It translates to CASSQDQFSGNTIYF. V usage is TRBV14 and J usage is TRBJ1-3; D not resolved. Deletions cut 0 bases from V and 0 bases from J, with 6 bases between. This CDR3 is built from 15 residues. Germline V gene sequence: CDR1 SGHDN, CDR2 FVKESK. The whole variable domain, filled in from reference TRBV14 and TRBJ1-3, reads EAGVTQFPSHSVIEKGQTVTLRCDPISGHDNLYWYRRVMGKEIKFLLHFVKESKQDESGMPNNRFLAERTGGTYSTLKVQPAELEDSGVYFCASSQDQFSGNTIYFGEGSWLTVV.

This clonotype was recorded a few times. This rearrangement joins TRBV5-1 to TRBJ2-7; 7 positions match TRBD1. Germline lookup yields CDR1 SGHRS and CDR2 YFSETQ. V shed 5 bases, J shed 4 bases, and the junction held 6 bases outside the gene matches. The CDR3 contains 13 residues. CDR3 DNA sequence: TGCGCCAGCAGGACAGGGTCTGGATACGAGCAGTACTTC. This encodes CASRTGSGYEQYF.

This clonotype showed up many times. This chain links TRBV20-1 with TRBJ2-1; D is uncertain. There are 14 residues in the CDR3. CDR1 is DFQATT, CDR2 SNEGSKA, per germline (reference sequence). The V end was cut by 3 bases, the J end by 0 bases, with 9 bases between. CDR3 residues: CSASSSSSYNEQFF. The CDR3 region has the DNA TGCAGTGCTAGCTCGTCCAGCTCCTACAATGAGCAGTTCTTC.

This clonotype was seen more than once but under ten times. The CDR3 nucleotides read TGTGCCAGCAGCGACCCGGGACTAGCGGGAGAATACGAGCAGTACTTC. Translated: CASSDPGLAGEYEQYF. The V call is TRBV7-2, the J call TRBJ2-7; 14 bases map to TRBD2. This CDR3 has 16 residues. After removal of 5 bases from V and 4 bases from J, the junction contained 7 bases not matched to a gene. The germline V gene encodes CDR1 SGHTA and CDR2 FQGNSA.

This clonotype has at least ten counts. This chain joins TRBV7-2 and TRBJ2-1, with 7 bases that match TRBD1. CDR1 is SGHTA, CDR2 FQGNSA, per germline. Germline trimming cut 5 bases from V and 7 bases from J; bases unmatched to any gene: 8. The CDR3 is 14 residues long. This CDR3 reads CASSARGTINEQFF. CDR3 sequence (DNA): TGTGCCAGCAGCGCCAGGGGGACAATAAATGAGCAGTTCTTC.

Only a few counts were recorded for this clonotype. This chain connects TRBV27 to TRBJ2-2, with D perhaps matching TRBD1 (7 bases). Looked up from germline, CDR1 is MNHEY and CDR2 is SMNVEV (reference sequence). The CDR3 runs to 14 residues. Trimming took off 6 bases at V and 6 bases at J, with 14 bases between the two ends. In DNA form, the CDR3 reads TGTGCCAGCAGGCCAGGGGGGATGGCCGGGGAGCTGTTTTTT. Translated: CASRPGGMAGELFF.